The rows below give T cell receptor beta chains drawn from one sample of a study of cytomegalovirus exposure and HLA in healthy donors. TCRdb keeps only in-frame clones here, not all; method: immunoSEQ multiplex PCR. The sample contains approximately 190,000 clones, around 84% of which appear only once. The sample comprised PBMCs. Receptors were obtained from a young man in good health and CMV-seropositive. The CDR3 runs from the conserved cysteine through the conserved F or W. A D gene is named only where the DNA matches it firmly. Size values are once, few and many counts, or a class for expanded clones, and some rows have none.

clone size: NA; CDR3 length: 15; J gene: TRBJ1-5; D gene: NA; V gene: TRBV27; CDR3 protein: CASSLDSFSNQPQHF; CDR3 DNA: TGTGCCAGCAGCCTGGACAGCTTTAGCAATCAGCCCCAGCATTTT
clone size: NA; CDR3 length: 15; J gene: TRBJ1-1; D gene: NA; V gene: TRBV21-1; CDR3 protein: CASSRNRGGNTEAFF; CDR3 DNA: TGTGCCAGCAGCAGAAACAGGGGAGGTAACACTGAAGCTTTCTTT
clone size: NA; CDR3 length: 18; J gene: TRBJ2-6; D gene: TRBD2; V gene: TRBV10-2; CDR3 protein: CASSDVLAGALGANVLTF; CDR3 DNA: TGCGCCAGCAGTGATGTCCTAGCGGGAGCCCTGGGGGCCAACGTCCTGACTTTC
clone size: NA; CDR3 length: 15; J gene: TRBJ2-1; D gene: NA; V gene: TRBV18; CDR3 protein: CASSPLEVKGNEQFF; CDR3 DNA: TGTGCCAGCTCACCGCTAGAAGTTAAGGGGAATGAGCAGTTCTTC
clone size: NA; CDR3 length: 14; J gene: TRBJ2-1; D gene: NA; V gene: TRBV27; CDR3 protein: CASKASASYNEQFF; CDR3 DNA: TGTGCCAGCAAGGCCAGCGCCTCCTACAATGAGCAGTTCTTC
clone size: NA; CDR3 length: 17; J gene: TRBJ2-5; D gene: TRBD1; V gene: TRBV5-1; CDR3 protein: CASSLGQGDRGPGTQYF; CDR3 DNA: TGCGCCAGCAGCTTGGGGCAGGGAGACAGGGGGCCGGGGACCCAGTACTTC
clone size: NA; CDR3 length: 14; J gene: TRBJ2-1; D gene: TRBD1; V gene: TRBV30; CDR3 protein: CAWSRDRGYNEQFF; CDR3 DNA: TGTGCCTGGAGTCGGGACAGGGGCTACAATGAGCAGTTCTTC
clone size: NA; CDR3 length: 16; J gene: TRBJ2-1; D gene: NA; V gene: TRBV7-8; CDR3 protein: CASSFPGGSSYNEQFF; CDR3 DNA: TGTGCCAGCAGTTTCCCCGGCGGCAGCTCCTACAATGAGCAGTTCTTC
clone size: once; CDR3 length: 12; J gene: TRBJ2-1; D gene: TRBD2; V gene: TRBV6-6; CDR3 protein: CASSYTGGEQFF; CDR3 DNA: TGTGCCAGCAGTTACACGGGGGGTGAGCAGTTCTTC
clone size: few; CDR3 length: 14; J gene: TRBJ2-1; D gene: NA; V gene: TRBV29-1; CDR3 protein: CSLLQGGLSDEQFF; CDR3 DNA: TGCAGCCTTTTACAGGGGGGGTTATCAGATGAGCAGTTCTTC
clone size: NA; CDR3 length: 14; J gene: TRBJ2-5; D gene: TRBD1; V gene: TRBV6-1; CDR3 protein: CASSEGQVGETQYF; CDR3 DNA: TGTGCCAGCAGTGAGGGACAGGTAGGAGAGACCCAGTACTTC
clone size: NA; CDR3 length: 16; J gene: TRBJ2-6; D gene: NA; V gene: TRBV7-2; CDR3 protein: CASSSTYPLGANVLTF; CDR3 DNA: TGTGCCAGCAGCTCCACCTACCCTCTGGGGGCCAACGTCCTGACTTTC
clone size: NA; CDR3 length: 14; J gene: TRBJ2-6; D gene: NA; V gene: TRBV5-6; CDR3 protein: CASSLAVGANVLTF; CDR3 DNA: TGTGCCAGCAGCTTGGCCGTAGGGGCCAACGTCCTGACTTTC
clone size: NA; CDR3 length: 14; J gene: TRBJ1-4; D gene: TRBD1; V gene: TRBV7-9; CDR3 protein: CASSITGGNEKLFF; CDR3 DNA: TGTGCCAGCAGCATAACAGGGGGCAATGAAAAACTGTTTTTT
clone size: NA; CDR3 length: 17; J gene: TRBJ2-5; D gene: TRBD2; V gene: TRBV28; CDR3 protein: CASSLPGGIGAQETQYF; CDR3 DNA: TGTGCCAGCAGTTTACCGGGAGGGATCGGGGCGCAAGAGACCCAGTACTTC
clone size: NA; CDR3 length: 11; J gene: TRBJ2-5; D gene: NA; V gene: TRBV2; CDR3 protein: CASSDMETQYF; CDR3 DNA: TGTGCCAGCAGTGATATGGAGACCCAGTACTTC
clone size: NA; CDR3 length: 14; J gene: TRBJ1-3; D gene: NA; V gene: TRBV6-5; CDR3 protein: CASRELASGNTIYF; CDR3 DNA: TGTGCCAGCCGGGAGCTAGCCTCTGGAAACACCATATATTTT
clone size: NA; CDR3 length: 16; J gene: TRBJ2-7; D gene: NA; V gene: TRBV15; CDR3 protein: CATSRDRGQSSYEQYF; CDR3 DNA: TGTGCCACCAGCAGAGATAGAGGACAGAGCTCCTACGAGCAGTACTTC
clone size: NA; CDR3 length: 11; J gene: TRBJ2-7; D gene: NA; V gene: TRBV20-1; CDR3 protein: CSARVGPEQYF; CDR3 DNA: TGCAGTGCTAGAGTGGGGCCCGAGCAGTACTTC
clone size: NA; CDR3 length: 14; J gene: TRBJ2-1; D gene: NA; V gene: TRBV7-3; CDR3 protein: CASSSVSESGEQFF; CDR3 DNA: TGTGCCAGCAGCTCCGTTTCGGAAAGCGGGGAGCAGTTCTTC
clone size: NA; CDR3 length: 12; J gene: TRBJ2-1; D gene: NA; V gene: TRBV5-4; CDR3 protein: CASKLPGDEQFF; CDR3 DNA: TGTGCCAGCAAACTACCAGGGGATGAGCAGTTCTTC
clone size: NA; CDR3 length: 16; J gene: TRBJ2-3; D gene: NA; V gene: TRBV4-1; CDR3 protein: CASSQDHTGRTDTQYF; CDR3 DNA: TGCGCCAGCAGCCAAGATCATACAGGGCGCACAGATACGCAGTATTTT
clone size: NA; CDR3 length: 16; J gene: TRBJ2-7; D gene: TRBD2; V gene: TRBV27; CDR3 protein: CASGVAGGESSYEQYF; CDR3 DNA: TGTGCCAGCGGGGTAGCGGGAGGAGAAAGCTCCTACGAGCAGTACTTC
clone size: NA; CDR3 length: 16; J gene: TRBJ2-2; D gene: TRBD1; V gene: TRBV7-3; CDR3 protein: CASSLNPDRVSGELFF; CDR3 DNA: TGTGCCAGCAGCTTAAACCCGGACAGGGTTAGTGGGGAGCTGTTTTTT
clone size: NA; CDR3 length: 13; J gene: TRBJ2-3; D gene: TRBD2; V gene: TRBV29-1; CDR3 protein: CSVGPSGGDTQYF; CDR3 DNA: TGCAGCGTTGGCCCTAGCGGGGGGGATACGCAGTATTTT
clone size: few; CDR3 length: 11; J gene: TRBJ1-2; D gene: NA; V gene: TRBV25-1; CDR3 protein: CASSEWGPYTF; CDR3 DNA: TGTGCCAGCAGTGAATGGGGCCCCTACACCTTC
clone size: NA; CDR3 length: 12; J gene: TRBJ2-1; D gene: TRBD2; V gene: TRBV6-6; CDR3 protein: CASERERYEQFF; CDR3 DNA: TGTGCCAGTGAGCGGGAGAGGTATGAGCAGTTCTTC
clone size: once; CDR3 length: 14; J gene: TRBJ2-7; D gene: NA; V gene: TRBV13; CDR3 protein: CASSLGRTVYEQYF; CDR3 DNA: TGTGCCAGCAGCTTAGGGAGGACAGTCTACGAGCAGTACTTC
clone size: few; CDR3 length: 16; J gene: TRBJ2-7; D gene: TRBD2; V gene: TRBV9; CDR3 protein: CASSTLSSGSIYEQYF; CDR3 DNA: TGTGCCAGCAGCACACTGTCTAGCGGGAGTATCTACGAGCAGTACTTC
clone size: NA; CDR3 length: 15; J gene: TRBJ1-4; D gene: NA; V gene: TRBV7-2; CDR3 protein: CASSLERRGYEKLFF; CDR3 DNA: TGTGCCAGCAGCTTAGAGCGAAGGGGCTATGAAAAACTGTTTTTT
clone size: NA; CDR3 length: 16; J gene: TRBJ2-1; D gene: TRBD2; V gene: TRBV9; CDR3 protein: CASTPGGLAGYNEQFF; CDR3 DNA: TGTGCCAGCACCCCGGGGGGACTAGCGGGGTACAATGAGCAGTTCTTC
clone size: NA; CDR3 length: 15; J gene: TRBJ2-1; D gene: NA; V gene: TRBV7-2; CDR3 protein: CASSLALASSNEQFF; CDR3 DNA: TGTGCCAGCAGCTTAGCCCTAGCGAGCTCCAATGAGCAGTTCTTC
clone size: NA; CDR3 length: 15; J gene: TRBJ2-5; D gene: TRBD2; V gene: TRBV27; CDR3 protein: CASSFRVAGGETQYF; CDR3 DNA: TGTGCCAGCAGTTTCCGAGTAGCGGGAGGAGAGACCCAGTACTTC
clone size: many; CDR3 length: 15; J gene: TRBJ1-1; D gene: TRBD1; V gene: TRBV7-8; CDR3 protein: CASSLWDRLNTEAFF; CDR3 DNA: TGTGCCAGCAGCCTTTGGGACAGGCTAAACACTGAAGCTTTCTTT
clone size: NA; CDR3 length: 15; J gene: TRBJ2-1; D gene: NA; V gene: TRBV5-1; CDR3 protein: CASSLAPGGENEQFF; CDR3 DNA: TGCGCCAGCAGCTTGGCCCCGGGGGGCGAGAATGAGCAGTTCTTC
clone size: NA; CDR3 length: 12; J gene: TRBJ2-7; D gene: TRBD1; V gene: TRBV27; CDR3 protein: CASRDRIYEQYF; CDR3 DNA: TGTGCCAGTCGGGACAGAATCTACGAGCAGTACTTC
clone size: NA; CDR3 length: 14; J gene: TRBJ1-1; D gene: NA; V gene: TRBV19; CDR3 protein: CASSIGRRMAEAFF; CDR3 DNA: TGTGCCAGTAGTATAGGGCGGCGGATGGCTGAAGCTTTCTTT
clone size: NA; CDR3 length: 14; J gene: TRBJ1-5; D gene: NA; V gene: TRBV27; CDR3 protein: CASSPGAVNQPQHF; CDR3 DNA: TGTGCCAGCAGCCCAGGGGCGGTGAATCAGCCCCAGCATTTT